This T cell receptor beta chain was sequenced for a study of CD8 T cells in ankylosing spondylitis. Study-wide results and caveats: One TCR beta motif, made up of roughly eight highly homologous variants, appeared characteristic of ankylosing spondylitis blood. As reported, disease-linked clones showed significant enrichment in matched ankylosing spondylitis synovial fluid. In peripheral blood, disease-linked CD8+ clones occurred at relatively low frequencies.

The CDR3 spans 16 residues. Looked up from germline, CDR1 is DFQATT and CDR2 is SNEGSKA (reference sequence). V was pared by 3 bases and J by 0 bases, with 15 bases between. Libraries of TCR beta came from quantitative 5'-RACE with molecular barcodes. Via MiXCR, TCRdb re-called the 5' RACE reads, giving one row per CDR3 protein. This sample has 300,000 to 350,000 distinct CDR3 sequences, with 20% to 25% found just once. As to this clonotype: Antigen specificity is unknown.

Source material: blood, either unsorted or a sorted T cell fraction (not recorded which). The origin of this receptor is a female donor with ankylosing spondylitis or in good health (not recorded which). The chain joins TRBV20-1 to TRBJ2-1; D unresolved. The CDR3 spells CSARGLGLYSYNEQFF. The CDR3 nucleotides read TGCAGTGCTAGGGGTTTGGGCCTCTACTCCTACAATGAGCAGTTCTTC.